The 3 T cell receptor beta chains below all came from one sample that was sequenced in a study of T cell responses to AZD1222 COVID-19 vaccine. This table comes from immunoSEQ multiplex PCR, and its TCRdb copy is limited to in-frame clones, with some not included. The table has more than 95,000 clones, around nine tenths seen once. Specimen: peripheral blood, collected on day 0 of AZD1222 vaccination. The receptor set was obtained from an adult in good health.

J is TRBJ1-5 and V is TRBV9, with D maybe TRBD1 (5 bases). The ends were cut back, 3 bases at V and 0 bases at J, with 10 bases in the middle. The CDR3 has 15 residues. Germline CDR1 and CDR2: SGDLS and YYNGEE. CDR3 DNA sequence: TGTGCCAGCAGCGCGGACGGGGCTAGCAATCAGCCCCAGCATTTT. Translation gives CASSADGASNQPQHF.

The CDR3 sequence: CSASGGRAKNIQYF. The DNA for the CDR3 is TGCAGTGCTAGTGGGGGTAGGGCCAAAAACATTCAGTACTTC. The chain uses TRBV20-1 and TRBJ2-4; D possibly uses TRBD1 or TRBD2 (5 bases each). The V end lost 3 bases, the J end lost 1 base, and 10 bases lay between the germline ends. Germline V gene lookup returns CDR1 DFQATT and CDR2 SNEGSKA (reference sequence). The CDR3 totals 14 residues.

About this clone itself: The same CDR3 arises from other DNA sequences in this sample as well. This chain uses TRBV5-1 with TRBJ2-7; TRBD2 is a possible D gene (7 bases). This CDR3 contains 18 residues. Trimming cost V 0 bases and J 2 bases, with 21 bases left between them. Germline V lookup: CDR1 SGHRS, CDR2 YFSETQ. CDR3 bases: TGCGCCAGCAGCTTGGTGACTAGTGGGGGGGCCAACCCCTACGAGCAGTACTTC. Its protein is CASSLVTSGGANPYEQYF.